The rows below give T cell receptor beta chains drawn from one sample of a study of immune evolution from preneoplasia to lung adenocarcinoma. Assay: immunoSEQ multiplex PCR; the TCRdb copy retains only in-frame clones and omits some. Among 20,000 to 25,000 clones listed, roughly 75% were seen once. What was sequenced was FFPE invasive lung adenocarcinoma tissue. These receptor sequences come from a person in their sixties with lung adenocarcinoma. The CDR3 runs from the conserved cysteine through the conserved F or W. Each record gives: clone size, J gene, CDR3 length, V gene, D gene, CDR3 protein, CDR3 DNA. D genes are given only for firm matches. Clone size appears in some rows only: once, few, many, or a class for an expanded clone.

>medium-sized|TRBJ2-2|14|TRBV21-1|NA
CASSGTTNTGELFF
TGTGCCAGCAGCGGGACAACGAACACCGGGGAGCTGTTTTTT
>NA|TRBJ1-5|16|TRBV27|NA
CASSLFATEGYQPQHF
TGTGCCAGCAGTTTATTCGCGACAGAGGGGTATCAGCCCCAGCATTTT
>NA|TRBJ1-5|14|TRBV19|TRBD1
CASVQGALSQPQHF
TGTGCCAGTGTTCAGGGGGCGCTGAGTCAGCCCCAGCATTTT
>NA|TRBJ1-3|15|TRBV30|TRBD1
CAWSVKGQGLSGIYF
TGTGCCTGGAGTGTAAAAGGACAGGGACTTAGTGGCATATATTTT
>medium-sized|TRBJ1-3|15|TRBV7-9|NA
CASSPSAKAGNTIYF
TGTGCCAGCAGCCCTTCTGCCAAGGCTGGAAACACCATATATTTT
>NA|TRBJ1-4|15|TRBV5-1|TRBD1
CASSSDGQDNEKLFF
TGCGCCAGCAGCTCAGACGGACAGGATAATGAAAAACTGTTTTTT
>NA|TRBJ1-3|15|TRBV30|NA
CAWSVAEASGNTIYF
TGTGCCTGGAGTGTAGCGGAGGCATCTGGAAACACCATATATTTT
>NA|TRBJ2-7|14|TRBV29-1|NA
CSVEPTGHPYEQYF
TGCAGCGTTGAACCCACCGGGCATCCCTACGAGCAGTACTTC
>NA|TRBJ2-1|16|TRBV5-4|TRBD1
CASSFGTGGSYNEQFF
TGTGCCAGCAGCTTTGGGACAGGGGGCTCCTACAATGAGCAGTTCTTC
>once|TRBJ1-2|16|TRBV4-2|TRBD1
CASSQDLGQGVYGYTF
TGTGCCAGCAGCCAAGATTTAGGACAGGGGGTCTATGGCTACACCTTC
>NA|TRBJ2-6|17|TRBV4-2|TRBD1
CASSLGTGSGGANVLTF
TGTGCCAGCAGCCTCGGGACAGGGTCAGGTGGGGCCAACGTCCTGACTTTC
>NA|TRBJ1-2|16|TRBV7-8|NA
CASSRAGGGVNYGYTF
TGTGCCAGCAGCCGCGCTGGGGGGGGTGTAAACTATGGCTACACCTTC
>once|TRBJ2-5|16|TRBV19|TRBD2
CASSRGTSGRSETQYF
TGTGCCAGTAGCCGGGGGACTAGCGGGAGGTCGGAGACCCAGTACTTC
>few|TRBJ2-7|15|TRBV5-4|TRBD1
CASSLGGGRDYEQYF
TGTGCCAGCAGCTTGGGAGGGGGCCGCGACTACGAGCAGTACTTC
>NA|TRBJ2-2|13|TRBV4-2|NA
CASSQVSSGELFF
TGTGCCAGCAGCCAAGTTTCCAGCGGGGAGCTGTTTTTT
>few|TRBJ2-7|14|TRBV28|TRBD1
CASSLYRGRDEQYF
TGTGCCAGCAGTTTATACAGGGGAAGAGACGAGCAGTACTTC
>NA|TRBJ1-5|13|TRBV2|NA
CASRGDSNQPQHF
TGTGCCAGCCGGGGGGATAGCAATCAGCCCCAGCATTTT
>NA|TRBJ2-1|15|TRBV12-5|NA
CASGQGGSAYNEQFF
TGTGCTAGTGGACAAGGGGGAAGCGCCTACAATGAGCAGTTCTTC
>NA|TRBJ2-1|15|TRBV6-5|NA
CASSYSGGSPYEQFF
TGTGCCAGCAGTTACTCAGGCGGGTCTCCGTATGAGCAGTTCTTC
>NA|TRBJ2-1|12|TRBV6-1|NA
CASSPTGDEQFF
TGTGCCAGCAGCCCGACAGGCGATGAGCAGTTCTTC
>NA|TRBJ2-3|13|TRBV7-3|NA
CASSRWSTDTQYF
TGTGCCAGCAGCCGCTGGAGCACAGATACGCAGTATTTT
>NA|TRBJ2-7|15|TRBV28|NA
CASSFTRTLLGEQYF
TGTGCCAGCAGTTTTACCCGGACTCTCCTAGGCGAGCAGTACTTC
>NA|TRBJ2-1|14|TRBV30|TRBD2
CAWSGLAVYNEQFF
TGTGCCTGGAGTGGGCTAGCGGTATACAATGAGCAGTTCTTC
>NA|TRBJ2-6|17|TRBV6-1|NA
CASSGLGGPSGANVLTF
TGTGCCAGCAGTGGTCTGGGGGGCCCCTCTGGGGCCAACGTCCTGACTTTC
>once|TRBJ2-1|14|TRBV2|NA
CASSARSAYNEQFF
TGTGCCAGCAGTGCTAGAAGCGCCTACAATGAGCAGTTCTTC
>NA|TRBJ1-5|14|TRBV5-1|NA
CASSRDYSNQPQHF
TGCGCCAGCAGCCGGGATTATAGCAATCAGCCCCAGCATTTT
>NA|TRBJ1-2|13|TRBV29-1|TRBD1
CSAGTGAGYGYTF
TGCAGCGCCGGAACAGGGGCGGGCTATGGCTACACCTTC
>NA|TRBJ1-4|16|TRBV6-1|NA
CASSVSPGRINEKLFF
TGTGCCAGCAGTGTCAGCCCGGGACGGATTAATGAAAAACTGTTTTTT
>NA|TRBJ1-5|15|TRBV6-4|NA
CASSGQTRLEQPQHF
TGTGCCAGCAGTGGCCAGACGCGCCTTGAACAGCCCCAGCATTTT
>NA|TRBJ1-5|14|TRBV28|NA
CASRPRTPNQPQHF
TGTGCCAGCAGACCGAGGACTCCCAATCAGCCCCAGCATTTT
>NA|TRBJ2-3|13|TRBV28|NA
CASSPPVTDTQYF
TGTGCCAGCAGTCCGCCAGTCACAGATACGCAGTATTTT
>NA|TRBJ2-5|10|TRBV20-1|NA
CSARQETQYF
TGCAGTGCTAGACAAGAGACCCAGTACTTC
>NA|TRBJ2-6|18|TRBV18|TRBD1
CASSPSTGGRSGANVLTF
TGTGCCAGCTCACCTTCGACAGGGGGACGGTCTGGGGCCAACGTCCTGACTTTC
>once|TRBJ1-4|15|TRBV15|NA
CATSRGDGKSEKLFF
TGTGCCACCAGCAGGGGGGACGGGAAGAGTGAAAAACTGTTTTTT
>NA|TRBJ2-2|13|TRBV28|NA
CASRRDRTGELFF
TGTGCCAGCAGGCGGGACCGCACCGGGGAGCTGTTTTTT
>NA|TRBJ2-7|13|TRBV6-1|NA
CASSGLGHEQQYF
TGTGCCAGCAGTGGACTAGGGCATGAACAGCAGTACTTC
>NA|TRBJ2-3|15|TRBV6-5|TRBD2
CASSGPGGVTDTQYF
TGTGCCAGCAGTGGTCCGGGAGGGGTGACAGATACGCAGTATTTT
>NA|TRBJ2-1|15|TRBV2|NA
CASSASAVQGIEQFF
TGTGCCAGCAGTGCTTCGGCGGTCCAGGGGATTGAGCAGTTCTTC
>NA|TRBJ1-4|14|TRBV29-1|TRBD1
CSVGTGNFNEKLFF
TGCAGCGTTGGGACAGGGAACTTTAATGAAAAACTGTTTTTT
>NA|TRBJ1-5|13|TRBV27|NA
CASSFRVGQPQHF
TGTGCTAGCAGTTTCAGGGTGGGACAGCCCCAGCATTTT
>NA|TRBJ1-5|15|TRBV19|NA
CASRQVLYQNQPQHF
TGTGCCAGTCGACAGGTTCTTTACCAGAATCAGCCCCAGCATTTT
>NA|TRBJ2-7|13|TRBV7-2|NA
CASRTRVSGQQYF
TGTGCCAGCCGCACGAGGGTATCGGGCCAGCAGTACTTC
>NA|TRBJ1-4|14|TRBV28|NA
CASSPTTMRGKLFF
TGTGCCAGCAGTCCCACCACCATGCGGGGAAAACTGTTTTTT
>NA|TRBJ2-5|12|TRBV29-1|TRBD2
CSTSGRRETQYF
TGCAGCACTAGCGGGAGGCGAGAGACCCAGTACTTC
>NA|TRBJ1-2|16|TRBV7-3|NA
CASSQASTGLAYGYTF
TGTGCCAGCAGCCAAGCATCCACAGGGCTGGCCTATGGCTACACCTTC
>few|TRBJ2-6|14|TRBV30|NA
CAWSFDPGANVLTF
TGTGCCTGGAGCTTCGACCCTGGGGCCAACGTCCTGACTTTC
>NA|TRBJ1-1|14|TRBV23-1|NA
CASSPWTGNTEAFF
TGCGCCAGCAGTCCCTGGACCGGGAACACTGAAGCTTTCTTT
>NA|TRBJ2-3|14|TRBV7-3|NA
CASSLDVNTDTQYF
TGTGCCAGCAGCTTAGACGTGAACACAGATACGCAGTATTTT
>NA|TRBJ1-2|13|TRBV19|NA
CASSINRSYGYTF
TGTGCCAGTAGTATAAATAGGAGCTATGGCTACACCTTC